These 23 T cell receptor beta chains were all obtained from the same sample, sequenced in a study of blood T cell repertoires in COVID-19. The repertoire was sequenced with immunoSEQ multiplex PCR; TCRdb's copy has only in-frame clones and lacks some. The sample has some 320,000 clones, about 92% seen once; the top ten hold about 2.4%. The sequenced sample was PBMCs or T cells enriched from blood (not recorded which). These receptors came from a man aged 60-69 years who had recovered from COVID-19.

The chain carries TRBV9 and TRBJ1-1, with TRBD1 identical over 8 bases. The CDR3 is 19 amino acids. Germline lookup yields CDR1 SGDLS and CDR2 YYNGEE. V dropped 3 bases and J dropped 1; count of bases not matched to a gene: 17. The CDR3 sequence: CASSAGTGYGRGRNTEAFF. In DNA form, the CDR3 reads TGTGCCAGCAGCGCAGGGACAGGATACGGCCGGGGGAGGAACACTGAAGCTTTCTTT.

The chain's CDR3 is CASSSAEPTNEKLFF. The CDR3 region has the DNA TGCGCCAGCAGCTCCGCCGAGCCAACTAATGAAAAACTGTTTTTT. This chain uses TRBV5-1 with TRBJ1-4; D gene ambiguous. The germline V and J ends were trimmed by 3 bases and 0 bases, with 9 bases remaining between them. Germline values: CDR1 SGHRS, CDR2 YFSETQ. The CDR3 is 15 residues long.

The CDR3 region has the DNA TGTGCCAGCAGCCCCGGGGACAGGGGTTACGAGCAGTACTTC. It yields the protein CASSPGDRGYEQYF. This chain joins TRBV7-3 and TRBJ2-7; 10 bases are shared with TRBD1. The germline gives CDR1 SGHTA, CDR2 FQGTGA. The CDR3 consists of 14 residues. V gave up 5 bases and J gave up 4 bases; unmatched junction bases: 5.

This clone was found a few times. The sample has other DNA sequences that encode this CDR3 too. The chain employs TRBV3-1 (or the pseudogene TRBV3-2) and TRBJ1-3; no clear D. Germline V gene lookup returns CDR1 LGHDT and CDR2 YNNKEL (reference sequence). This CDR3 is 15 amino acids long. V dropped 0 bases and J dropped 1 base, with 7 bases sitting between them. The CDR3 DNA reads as TGTGCCAGCAGCCAAGATTTAGTTTCTGGAAACACCATATATTTT. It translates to CASSQDLVSGNTIYF.

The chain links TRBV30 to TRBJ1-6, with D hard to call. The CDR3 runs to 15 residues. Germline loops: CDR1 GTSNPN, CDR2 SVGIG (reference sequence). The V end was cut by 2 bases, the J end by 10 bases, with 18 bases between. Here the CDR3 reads CAWSPLVMGGSPLHF. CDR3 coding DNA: TGTGCCTGGAGTCCCCTAGTCATGGGTGGATCACCCCTCCACTTT. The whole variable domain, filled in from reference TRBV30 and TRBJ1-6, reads SQTIHQWPATLVQPVGSPLSLECTVEGTSNPNLYWYRQAAGRGLQLLFYSVGIGQISSEVPQNLSASRPQDRQFILSSKKLLLSDSGFYLCAWSPLVMGGSPLHFGNGTRLTVT.

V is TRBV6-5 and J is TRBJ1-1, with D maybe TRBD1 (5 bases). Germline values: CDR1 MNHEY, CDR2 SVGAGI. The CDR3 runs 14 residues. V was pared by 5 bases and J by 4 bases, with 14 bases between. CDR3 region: CASSLGGFGTEAFF. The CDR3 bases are TGTGCCAGCAGTCTCGGGGGTTTTGGCACTGAAGCTTTCTTT.

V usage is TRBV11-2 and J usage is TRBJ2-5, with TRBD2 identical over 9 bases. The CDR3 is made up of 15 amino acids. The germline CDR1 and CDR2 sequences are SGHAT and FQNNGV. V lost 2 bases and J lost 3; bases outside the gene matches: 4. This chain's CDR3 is CASSLNPSGKETQYF. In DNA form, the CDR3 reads TGTGCCAGCAGCTTAAACCCTAGCGGGAAAGAGACCCAGTACTTC.

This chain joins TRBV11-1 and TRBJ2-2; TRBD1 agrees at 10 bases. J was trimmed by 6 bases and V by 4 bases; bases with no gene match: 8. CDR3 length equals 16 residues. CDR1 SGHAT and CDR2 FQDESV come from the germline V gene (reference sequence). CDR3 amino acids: CASSSTGGLFAGELFF. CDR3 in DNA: TGTGCCAGCAGCTCGACAGGGGGCCTTTTCGCCGGGGAGCTGTTTTTT.

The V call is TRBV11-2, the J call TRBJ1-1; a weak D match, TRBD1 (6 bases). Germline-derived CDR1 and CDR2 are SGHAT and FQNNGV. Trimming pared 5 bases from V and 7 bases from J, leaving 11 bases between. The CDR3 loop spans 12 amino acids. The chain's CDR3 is CASSLGADEAFF. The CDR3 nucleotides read TGTGCCAGCAGCCTGGGGGCGGATGAAGCTTTCTTT.

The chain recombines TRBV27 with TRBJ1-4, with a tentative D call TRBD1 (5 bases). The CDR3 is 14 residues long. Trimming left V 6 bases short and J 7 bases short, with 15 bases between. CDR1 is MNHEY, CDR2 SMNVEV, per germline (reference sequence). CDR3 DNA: TGTGCCAGCAGCTCCTACGGCAGGGTTGAAAAACTGTTTTTT. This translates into CASSSYGRVEKLFF.

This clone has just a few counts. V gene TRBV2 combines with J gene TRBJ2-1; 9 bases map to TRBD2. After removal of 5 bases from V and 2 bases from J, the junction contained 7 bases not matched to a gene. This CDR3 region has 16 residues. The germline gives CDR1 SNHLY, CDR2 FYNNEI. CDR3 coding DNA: TGTGCCAGCAGTAGGCGGGGGGGCCTAGCCTACAATGAGCAGTTCTTC. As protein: CASSRRGGLAYNEQFF. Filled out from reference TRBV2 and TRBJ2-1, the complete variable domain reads EPEVTQTPSHQVTQMGQEVILRCVPISNHLYFYWYRQILGQKVEFLVSFYNNEISEKSEIFDDQFSVERPDGSNFTLKIRSTKLEDSAMYFCASSRRGGLAYNEQFFGPGTRLTVL.

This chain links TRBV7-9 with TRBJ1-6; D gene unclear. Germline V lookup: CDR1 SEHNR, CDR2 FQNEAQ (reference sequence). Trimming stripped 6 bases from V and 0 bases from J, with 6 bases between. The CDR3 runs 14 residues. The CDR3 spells CASSADSYNSPLHF. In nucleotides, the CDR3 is TGTGCCAGCAGTGCGGACTCCTATAATTCACCCCTCCACTTT.

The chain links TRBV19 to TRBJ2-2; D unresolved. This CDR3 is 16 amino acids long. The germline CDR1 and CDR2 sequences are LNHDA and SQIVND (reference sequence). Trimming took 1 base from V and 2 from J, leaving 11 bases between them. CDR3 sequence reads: CASSIGNSFNTGELFF. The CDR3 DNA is TGTGCCAGTAGTATAGGGAATAGCTTCAACACCGGGGAGCTGTTTTTT.

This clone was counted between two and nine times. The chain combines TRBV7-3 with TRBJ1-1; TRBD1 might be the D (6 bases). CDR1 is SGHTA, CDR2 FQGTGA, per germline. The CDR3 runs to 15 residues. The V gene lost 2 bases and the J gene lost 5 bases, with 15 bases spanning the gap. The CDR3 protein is CASSLSRSGVTEAFF. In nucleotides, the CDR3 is TGTGCCAGCAGCTTATCCCGATCAGGGGTAACTGAAGCTTTCTTT.

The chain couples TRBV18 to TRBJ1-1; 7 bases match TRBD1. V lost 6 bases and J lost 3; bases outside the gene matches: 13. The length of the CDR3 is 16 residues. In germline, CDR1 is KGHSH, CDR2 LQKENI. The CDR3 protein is CASSKYVAGTDTEAFF. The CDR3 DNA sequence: TGTGCCAGCTCCAAATACGTCGCGGGGACAGACACTGAAGCTTTCTTT.

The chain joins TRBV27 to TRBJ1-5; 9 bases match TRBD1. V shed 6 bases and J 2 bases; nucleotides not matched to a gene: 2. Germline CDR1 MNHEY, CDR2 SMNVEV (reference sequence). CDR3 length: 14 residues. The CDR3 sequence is CASSRDRGNQPQHF. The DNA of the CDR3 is TGTGCCAGCAGCCGGGACAGGGGCAATCAGCCCCAGCATTTT.

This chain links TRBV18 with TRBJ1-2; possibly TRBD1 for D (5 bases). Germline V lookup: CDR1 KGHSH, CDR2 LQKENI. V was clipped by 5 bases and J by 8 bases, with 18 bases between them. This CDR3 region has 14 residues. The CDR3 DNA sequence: TGTGCCAGCTCAAACAGGAGATCTTACTTGGGCTACACCTTC. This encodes CASSNRRSYLGYTF.

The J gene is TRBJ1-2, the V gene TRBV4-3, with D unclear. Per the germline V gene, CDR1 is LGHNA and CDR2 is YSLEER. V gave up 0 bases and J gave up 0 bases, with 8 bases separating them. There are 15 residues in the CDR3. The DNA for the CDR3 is TGCGCCAGCAGCCAAGAAGGAACTACTAACTATGGCTACACCTTC. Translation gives CASSQEGTTNYGYTF.

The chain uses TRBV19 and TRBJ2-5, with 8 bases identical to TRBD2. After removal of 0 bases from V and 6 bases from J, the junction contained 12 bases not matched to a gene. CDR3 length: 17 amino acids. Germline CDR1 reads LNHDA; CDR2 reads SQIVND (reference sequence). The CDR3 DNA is TGTGCCAGTAGTATAGATGGGGGTAGCGGGAATAGAAAGACCCAGTACTTC. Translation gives CASSIDGGSGNRKTQYF. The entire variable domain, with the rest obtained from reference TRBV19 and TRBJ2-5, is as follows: DGGITQSPKYLFRKEGQNVTLSCEQNLNHDAMYWYRQDPGQGLRLIYYSQIVNDFQKGDIAEGYSVSREKKESFPLTVTSAQKNPTAFYLCASSIDGGSGNRKTQYFGPGTRLLVL.

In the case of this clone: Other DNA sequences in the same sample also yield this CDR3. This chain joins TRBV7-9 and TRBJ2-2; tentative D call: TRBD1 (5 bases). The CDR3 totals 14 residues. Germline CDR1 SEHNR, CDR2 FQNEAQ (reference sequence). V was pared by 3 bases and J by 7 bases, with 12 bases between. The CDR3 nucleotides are TGTGCCAGCAGCTTGGGTGGGGCATTCGGGGAGCTGTTTTTT. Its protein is CASSLGGAFGELFF.

DNA of the CDR3: TGCAGCGTAAGTCCCAGGGGGCGCGGGGAAGCTTTCTTT. Amino acids: CSVSPRGRGEAFF. The chain has TRBV29-1 and TRBJ1-1, with TRBD1 matching 8 bases. The V gene end was trimmed by 6 bases and the J gene end by 8 bases; junction bases not matched to a gene: 11. Germline V gene lookup returns CDR1 SQVTM and CDR2 ANQGSEA. This CDR3 spans 13 amino acids. The whole variable domain, filled in from reference TRBV29-1 and TRBJ1-1, reads SAVISQKPSRDICQRGTSLTIQCQVDSQVTMMFWYRQQPGQSLTLIATANQGSEATYESGFVIDKFPISRPNLTFSTLTVSNMSPEDSSIYLCSVSPRGRGEAFFGQGTRLTVV.

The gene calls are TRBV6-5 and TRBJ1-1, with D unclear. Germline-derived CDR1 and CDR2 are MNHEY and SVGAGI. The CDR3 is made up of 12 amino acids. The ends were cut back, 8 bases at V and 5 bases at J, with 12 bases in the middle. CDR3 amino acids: CASGAEATEAFF. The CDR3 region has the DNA TGTGCCAGCGGCGCGGAGGCGACTGAAGCTTTCTTT.

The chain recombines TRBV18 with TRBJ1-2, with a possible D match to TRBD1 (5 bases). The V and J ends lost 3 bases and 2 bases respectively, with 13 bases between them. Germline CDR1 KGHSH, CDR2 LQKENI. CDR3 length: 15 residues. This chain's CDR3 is CASSPTDSPNYGYTF. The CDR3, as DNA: TGTGCCAGCTCACCGACAGACAGCCCCAACTATGGCTACACCTTC.